This T cell receptor beta chain was retrieved from a study of blood T cell repertoires in COVID-19. The overall study: T cells, B-cell-depleted T cells, or PBMCs supplied cDNA or gDNA.

Germline V gene lookup returns CDR1 LNHNV and CDR2 YYDKDF (reference sequence). This CDR3 contains 14 residues. Trimming removed 0 bases from V and 1 base from J, with 4 bases in between. In the authors' workflow: Reference gene primer amplification in the assay estimated nucleated cell counts. Data came from immunoSEQ multiplex PCR; TCRdb stores just in-frame clones and leaves some out. Clone size and V and J calls were adopted from that table, with D and trimming inferred from the DNA. Counted here are roughly 200,000 clones, around four fifths occurring once; the ten biggest clones make up 15% to 20%.

The V and J genes are TRBV15 and TRBJ2-1, with unresolved D. The sequenced sample was peripheral blood. The receptor's source is a woman aged 80 or over with active or convalescent COVID-19. The DNA for the CDR3 is TGTGCCACCAGCAGAGATCCTTCCTACAATGAGCAGTTCTTC. The encoded protein is CATSRDPSYNEQFF.